The next 8 T cell receptor beta chains were all read from a single sample in a study of shared clonotypes between healthy human individuals. Generated by immunoSEQ multiplex PCR, the TCRdb table keeps only in-frame clones and is missing some. Among 490,000 or so clones listed, roughly 78% were seen once. Sequencing input: PBMCs. These receptor sequences come from a middle-aged woman in good health. Some clones in this sample may be carry-over from other donors' samples.

There are many counts of this clone. V and J are TRBV10-1 and TRBJ2-1, with D perhaps matching TRBD1 (5 bases). In germline, CDR1 is WNHNN, CDR2 SYGVQD (reference sequence). This CDR3 has 15 amino acids. V dropped 0 bases and J dropped 2 bases, with 8 bases sitting between them. The CDR3 loop is CASSESAGTYNEQFF. CDR3 nucleotides: TGCGCCAGCAGTGAGTCGGCAGGGACCTACAATGAGCAGTTCTTC.

This clone was seen ten or more times. The CDR3 spells CASSFLGGVGNNEQFF. Here the CDR3 DNA reads TGTGCCAGCAGTTTTCTAGGCGGGGTAGGAAACAATGAGCAGTTCTTC. The V and J genes are TRBV28 and TRBJ2-1, with a possible D match to TRBD2 (6 bases). V lost 3 bases, J lost 5 bases, and 17 bases lay in between. Germline V gene data show CDR1 as MDHEN and CDR2 as SYDVKM. The CDR3 spans 16 residues. Together with reference TRBV28 and TRBJ2-1, the CDR3 gives the full variable domain: DVKVTQSSRYLVKRTGEKVFLECVQDMDHENMFWYRQDPGLGLRLIYFSYDVKMKEKGDIPEGYSVSREKKERFSLILESASTNQTSMYLCASSFLGGVGNNEQFFGPGTRLTVL.

The chain employs TRBV19 and TRBJ2-7; unclear D gene. The CDR3 spans 15 residues. V lost 3 bases, J lost 5 bases, and 17 bases lay in between. The germline CDR1 and CDR2 sequences are LNHDA and SQIVND (reference sequence). CDR3 sequence: CASSIPGDKLDEQYF. Here the CDR3 DNA reads TGTGCCAGTAGTATCCCGGGTGACAAACTGGACGAGCAGTACTTC.

In its sample, this clone was seen many times. This clone may be a read error of a much larger clone one base away. The same CDR3 is also encoded by other DNA sequences in this sample. The chain links TRBV9 to TRBJ2-1; 9 bases align to TRBD2. Germline lookup yields CDR1 SGDLS and CDR2 YYNGEE. V lost 0 bases to trimming and J lost 7 bases; unmatched junction nucleotides: 5. The CDR3 covers 15 residues. The CDR3 loop is CASSVEGGRGNEQFF. In DNA form, the CDR3 reads TGTGCCAGCAGCGTAGAAGGCGGGAGGGGTAATGAGCAGTTCTTC. The full variable domain, its missing parts supplied by reference TRBV9 and TRBJ2-1, is DSGVTQTPKHLITATGQRVTLRCSPRSGDLSVYWYQQSLDQGLQFLIQYYNGEERAKGNILERFSAQQFPDLHSELNLSSLELGDSALYFCASSVEGGRGNEQFFGPGTRLTVL.

The rearrangement uses TRBV12-5 and TRBJ2-1; D is ambiguous. V dropped 4 bases and J dropped 3 bases, with 1 base sitting between them. This CDR3 spans 11 amino acids. In germline, CDR1 is LGHNT, CDR2 FRNRAP. CDR3 protein: CASGYYNEQFF. As DNA, the CDR3 is TGTGCTAGTGGTTACTACAATGAGCAGTTCTTC.

CDR3 nucleotide sequence: TGCGCCAGCAGCCGGGACAGGGTGGTAGCCAAAAACATTCAGTACTTC. This sequence encodes CASSRDRVVAKNIQYF. The chain combines TRBV4-1 with TRBJ2-4; 9 bases align to TRBD1. The V gene's germline CDR1 is MGHRA and CDR2 YSYEKL. V was pared by 4 bases and J by 0 bases, with 4 bases of the junction left unmatched. The CDR3 runs to 16 residues.

The gene calls are TRBV2 and TRBJ2-1, with 9 bases lining up with TRBD2. With 4 bases clipped from V and 14 bases from J, the junction kept 3 bases outside the gene matches. This CDR3 region has 11 residues. CDR1 and CDR2 (germline): SNHLY, FYNNEI. CDR3 sequence reads: CASSGASGEFF. The CDR3, as DNA: TGTGCCAGCAGTGGGGCTAGCGGGGAGTTCTTC. Filled out from reference TRBV2 and TRBJ2-1, the complete variable domain reads EPEVTQTPSHQVTQMGQEVILRCVPISNHLYFYWYRQILGQKVEFLVSFYNNEISEKSEIFDDQFSVERPDGSNFTLKIRSTKLEDSAMYFCASSGASGEFFGPGTRLTVL.

The chain uses TRBV4-3 and TRBJ1-6; no clear D. The CDR3 spans 16 residues. Trimming pared 4 bases from V and 7 bases from J, leaving 17 bases between. The germline V gene encodes CDR1 LGHNA and CDR2 YSLEER. CDR3 sequence: CASSRGLGNWNSPLHF. In nucleotides, the CDR3 is TGCGCCAGCAGCCGTGGCCTCGGGAATTGGAATTCACCCCTCCACTTT.